This T cell receptor (beta chain) emerged from a study of blood T cell repertoires in COVID-19. Study details: Sample material is recorded as cDNA or gDNA derived from T cells, B-cell-depleted T cells, or PBMCs.

The length of the CDR3 is 17 residues. In the source study's methods: Reference gene primer amplification gave estimated nucleated cell counts. The repertoire was sequenced with immunoSEQ multiplex PCR; TCRdb's copy has only in-frame clones and lacks some. For V, J and clone size, that table is used; D and trimming come from the DNA. The sample records 170,000 or so clones, 84% being singletons. This receptor was identified in a man younger than 35 with active or convalescent COVID-19. Sequences were obtained from peripheral blood. The rearrangement links TRBV21-1 to TRBJ2-1; the table's D call, TRBD2, was not checked against the DNA. TRBV21-1 corresponds to a pseudogene. CDR3: CASSKADVAEIYNEQFF. CDR3 bases: TGTGCCAGCAGCAAAGCAGACGTAGCGGAGATCTACAATGAGCAGTTCTTC.